Below, one T cell receptor beta chain is given with its context. This sample is drawn from a study of human T cells and chemical hapten exposure. Via MiXCR, TCRdb re-called the RACE reads, giving one row per CDR3 protein. The profile shows roughly 150,000 distinct CDR3 sequences, roughly 10% of them singletons. This CDR3 spans 15 amino acids. Time point denoted: patch test 2, 6 weeks after DPC sensitization. Described treatment: therapeutic diphenylcyclopropenone sensitization with weekly scalp DPC. The TCR was taken from a woman between 45 and 60 years old with alopecia areata. Some clones in this sample may be carry-over from other donors' samples. This specimen consisted of whole blood, obtained in connection with sensitization to the hapten diphenylcyclopropenone (DPC). The J gene is TRBJ2-1, the V gene TRBV12-2; the table's D gene call, TRBD2, was not cross checked with the DNA. TRBV12-2 is noted as a pseudogene. The CDR3 DNA follows: TGTGCAAGTCGCTTAGGTAGTCCCCAATACAATGAGCAGTTCTTC. Encoded protein: CASRLGSPQYNEQFF.